The 6 T cell receptor beta chains reported below all come from one sample, sequenced in a study of cytomegalovirus exposure and HLA in healthy donors. The PCR contained 60 Vbeta and 13 Jbeta primers. TCRdb keeps only in-frame clones here, not all; method: immunoSEQ multiplex PCR. Of approximately 220,000 clones in the sample, approximately 88% are singletons; the top ten hold approximately 0.71%. Sequencing was done on a sample of PBMCs. Receptors originate from a boy aged 2 to 10 in good health and CMV-seronegative.

This sequence joins TRBV6-6 and TRBJ2-7; D gene uncertain. CDR1 and CDR2 (germline): MNHNY, SVGAGI (reference sequence). The CDR3 covers 12 residues. Trimming left V 5 bases short and J 7 bases short, with 12 bases between. Here the CDR3 reads CASSARSVEQYF. In nucleotides, the CDR3 is TGTGCCAGCAGTGCCCGGTCTGTTGAGCAGTACTTC.

This clone has a single count. The chain uses TRBV27 and TRBJ2-7, with a weak D call TRBD2 (5 bases). V was clipped by 4 bases and J by 0 bases, with 7 bases between them. Germline V gene sequence: CDR1 MNHEY, CDR2 SMNVEV (reference sequence). The CDR3 runs 13 residues. The CDR3 region has the DNA TGTGCCAGCAGTTCGGGAAGCTCCTACGAGCAGTACTTC. This gives the protein CASSSGSSYEQYF.

The chain uses TRBV29-1 and TRBJ2-1; TRBD2 agrees at 15 bases. The CDR3 length is 17 residues. J lost 9 bases, V lost 5 bases, and 14 bases had no gene match. Germline values: CDR1 SQVTM, CDR2 ANQGSEA. In DNA, the CDR3 is TGCAGCGTTCCCGGACTAGCGGGGGGGCGGGGTATTAGTGAGCAGTTCTTC. Residues: CSVPGLAGGRGISEQFF.

This chain links TRBV30 with TRBJ2-3; 11 nucleotides line up with TRBD2. The V gene's germline CDR1 is GTSNPN and CDR2 SVGIG (reference sequence). The V and J ends lost 5 bases and 3 bases, in that order; junction bases with no gene match: 7. The length of the CDR3 is 15 residues. The CDR3 coding sequence is TGTGCCTGGGCCAGACTAGCGGGAAGTACAGATACGCAGTATTTT. This codes for CAWARLAGSTDTQYF.

This chain links TRBV7-9 with TRBJ1-1, with D unresolved. The CDR3 has 12 amino acids. V lost 1 base, J lost 11 bases, and 11 bases lay in between. Germline values: CDR1 SEHNR, CDR2 FQNEAQ (reference sequence). As DNA, the CDR3 is TGTGCCAGCAGCTTAGGAGGGTGGTGGGCTTTCTTT. This codes for CASSLGGWWAFF.

The chain links TRBV27 to TRBJ1-1; the match to TRBD1 covers 9 bases. The CDR3 loop spans 15 amino acids. Germline V gives CDR1 MNHEY, CDR2 SMNVEV (reference sequence). J gave up 5 bases and V 5 bases, and 9 bases lay outside the gene matches. The CDR3 DNA follows: TGTGCCAGCAGTGCCAGACAGGGGGGTTGGACTGAAGCTTTCTTT. This gives the protein CASSARQGGWTEAFF.